What follows are 9 T cell receptor beta chains derived from one specimen sequenced in a study of human thymus T cells. The thymus was resected at corrective cardiac surgery. Method: immunoSEQ multiplex PCR; TCRdb's copy keeps in-frame clones and lacks some. The sample consists of 120,000 or so clones, around 94% of them appearing once. The sequenced sample consisted of thymus tissue. The receptor source for this set is a boy under three years old with a congenital heart defect but otherwise immunologically healthy.

V is TRBV7-6 and J is TRBJ2-3; D possibly corresponds to TRBD1 (5 bases). CDR1 is SGHVS, CDR2 FNYEAQ, per germline. The CDR3 covers 17 residues. Trimming removed 1 base from V and 3 bases from J, with 17 bases in between. The CDR3 bases are TGTGCCAGCAGCTTAGAAGGGGTGTCCCCCCAGACAGATACGCAGTATTTT. This translates into CASSLEGVSPQTDTQYF.

This clone was detected only once. CDR3 sequence: CASSFRGYLSYNEQFF. The CDR3 DNA reads TGTGCCAGCAGTTTTAGAGGCTATCTCTCTTACAATGAGCAGTTCTTC. V usage is TRBV28 and J usage is TRBJ2-1; D is ambiguous. Trimming removed 3 bases at V and 4 bases at J, with 16 bases between. Germline lookup yields CDR1 MDHEN and CDR2 SYDVKM. The CDR3 spans 16 residues. The full variable domain, completed using reference TRBV28 and TRBJ2-1, is DVKVTQSSRYLVKRTGEKVFLECVQDMDHENMFWYRQDPGLGLRLIYFSYDVKMKEKGDIPEGYSVSREKKERFSLILESASTNQTSMYLCASSFRGYLSYNEQFFGPGTRLTVL.

The chain has TRBV4-3 and TRBJ1-4, with TRBD1 matching over 9 bases. The CDR3 has 18 amino acids. V was clipped by 6 bases and J by 5 bases; unmatched bases: 16. Germline lookup yields CDR1 LGHNA and CDR2 YSLEER. CDR3 in amino acids: CASSQDRGLGFPNEKLFF. The DNA for the CDR3 is TGCGCCAGCAGTCAGGACAGGGGTCTAGGGTTTCCCAATGAAAAACTGTTTTTT.

This clone came up a few times. Within the sample, other DNA sequences also encode this same CDR3. The chain's CDR3 is CSASPYEQYF. The CDR3 nucleotides read TGCAGTGCCAGTCCGTACGAGCAGTACTTC. The V and J genes are TRBV20-1 and TRBJ2-7; the D is unclear. Per the germline V gene, CDR1 is DFQATT and CDR2 is SNEGSKA (reference sequence). Trimming removed 6 bases at V and 4 bases at J, with 7 bases between. CDR3 length: 10 amino acids.

The chain carries TRBV28 and TRBJ1-3; no clear D gene. This CDR3 is built from 13 residues. Looked up from germline, CDR1 is MDHEN and CDR2 is SYDVKM. V lost 5 bases and J lost 4, with 9 bases in between. CDR3 sequence reads: CASSSPQGNTIYF. CDR3 coding DNA: TGTGCCAGCAGTAGTCCTCAGGGAAACACCATATATTTT.

The CDR3 here is CASSAPGAPYNEQFF. DNA of the CDR3: TGTGCCAGCAGCGCCCCGGGGGCCCCCTACAATGAGCAGTTCTTC. The gene calls are TRBV9 and TRBJ2-1; D may match TRBD1 or TRBD2 (6 bases each). This CDR3 has 15 amino acids. The V end was cut by 3 bases, the J end by 2 bases, with 12 bases between. Germline V gene data show CDR1 as SGDLS and CDR2 as YYNGEE.

The chain joins TRBV2 to TRBJ1-1; D is ambiguous. The germline V gene has CDR1 SNHLY and CDR2 FYNNEI. V was clipped by 1 base and J by 4 bases, with 10 bases between them. The CDR3 is 14 residues long. The CDR3 loop reads CASSEGRILTEAFF. CDR3 in DNA: TGTGCCAGCAGTGAAGGCCGAATACTCACTGAAGCTTTCTTT.

This chain connects TRBV5-6 to TRBJ2-5; 8 bases map to TRBD2. The V and J ends lost 3 bases and 5 bases, in that order; junction bases with no gene match: 12. Per the germline V gene, CDR1 is SGHDT and CDR2 is YYEEEE. The CDR3 contains 16 residues. CDR3 amino acids: CASSSRTAGGLETQYF. Here the CDR3 DNA reads TGTGCCAGCAGCTCCCGGACGGCGGGGGGTTTGGAGACCCAGTACTTC.

This clone was observed once. The CDR3 is CASSDRGKDNSPLHF. Written as DNA, the CDR3 is TGTGCCAGCAGTGACAGGGGGAAAGATAATTCACCCCTCCACTTT. This chain uses TRBV7-9 with TRBJ1-6, with 9 bases that match TRBD1. This CDR3 is 15 amino acids long. The germline V gene encodes CDR1 SEHNR and CDR2 FQNEAQ (reference sequence). Losses at the gene ends were 6 bases for V and 5 bases for J; bases not matched to a gene: 5.